This TCR beta chain was recorded in a study of regulatory T cells in long-lasting Graves disease listed by TCRdb under 2021. Broadly, across the study: Newly diagnosed Graves' disease patients had taken antithyroid drugs for less than 3 months. Patients with persistent Graves' disease were compared with patients with newly diagnosed Graves' disease using TCR sequencing and RNA sequencing of peripheral blood. The study was registered as a clinical trial and conducted in China. TCR sequencing covered about 13 persistent and about 20 newly diagnosed Graves' disease patients, about 35 samples in total. What the authors observed across the whole study: Only the TCR beta chain was sequenced and analyzed. A larger number of public clonotypes was shared among persistent patients (around 2,500) than among newly diagnosed patients (roughly 1,000). Lower TCR Shannon entropy and fewer highly expanded clones were observed in persistent Graves' disease patients than in newly diagnosed patients, which suggested clonal expansion. As a limitation, the authors acknowledged that the small sample size may reduce accuracy. Only peripheral blood was studied, because thyroid tissue, the primary lesion, was inaccessible. Preferential use of TRBV28, TRBJ1-2 and TRBJ2-5 was observed in persistent disease, whereas TRBV20-1 and TRBJ2-1 were favored in newly diagnosed disease.

The time point label of this sample denotes: newly diagnosed GD, antithyroid drugs for less than 3 months. For both TCR sequencing and RNA sequencing, RNA was extracted from PBMCs using TRIzol. Graves' disease was diagnosed according to American Thyroid Association guidelines. Patients were recruited from an endocrinology department in Xi'an, China. Each patient gave around 9 milliliters of peripheral blood, collected in an EDTA anticoagulant tube. Ficoll Paque Plus density gradient separation was used to isolate PBMCs, and no further T cell sorting was done. RNA quality was checked with an Agilent 2100 Bioanalyzer and agarose gel, and concentration with a NanoDrop 2000. Ten or more counts support this clonotype. What antigen it recognizes has not been identified. No base quality information exists; no much larger clone differs at one position. V was cut back by 6 bases and J by 0 bases, leaving a gap of 12 bases between them. The germline V gene yields SNHLY for CDR1 and FYNNEI for CDR2. The CDR3, cysteine through phenylalanine, is 15 amino acids long. Just CDR3 DNA is preserved here, 45 bases in frame from base 1.

The library was produced with multiplex PCR. TCRdb names Illumina HiSeq 4000 as the instrument used. CDR3 regions were amplified by Arm-PCR with iRepertoire HTBI primers to construct TCR beta libraries. PCR products were gel purified before sequencing. Regarding the original processing steps: Gene usage analysis of CDR3 amino acid clonotypes used the approximately 62 TRBV and 12 to 15 TRBJ segments found across samples. COPE and FqMerger were used to merge filtered high-quality paired reads into contigs. BLAST was used to align contigs to IMGT TRBV, TRBD and TRBJ reference genes, with CDR3 defined following IMGT. Any clonotype with a frequency above 0.1% was classified as a highly expanded clone. Shannon entropy served as the measure of repertoire diversity, while the Gini coefficient captured V-J evenness. A clonotype was considered public if more than one individual shared it. TCRdb cleaned the public reads at Q25 with fastp, built clones with MiXCR and kept in-frame beta chains. Rows are unified per CDR3 protein, each entry keeping the most common DNA and genes. TCRdb assigned the V and J calls; the authors' analysis was not used. This sample comprises some 410,000 distinct CDR3 sequences, 15% to 20% of them detected only once. The ten largest clones represent around 11% of the sample.

Separately, the same data were catalogued under a study of T cells in Graves' hyperthyroidism and ophthalmopathy. Reported in the second study: A patient counted as having stable Graves' hyperthyroidism if no progression to ophthalmopathy occurred over 18 months of follow-up. Hyperthyroidism patients were newly diagnosed, had a disease duration of under 2 months, and were aged 18 to 65 years. Exclusion was applied to patients with uncontrolled infections, other autoimmune diseases, pregnancy or lactation. Clinical symptoms, serum thyroxine and TRAb, thyroid ultrasound, and orbital computed tomography formed the basis for the diagnoses. The first round of RT-PCR for the TCR CDR3 was performed with the HTBI primer set and the Qiagen OneStep RT-PCR kit. Most expanded thyroid clonotypes (frequency above 0.001) were also detected in blood, a finding suggesting that blood repertoires may reflect thyroid immune responses. A model built on a 13 V-J signature distinguished ophthalmopathy from stable hyperthyroidism, reaching 87.88% sensitivity and approximately 83% specificity in cross-validation and 80%/75% in testing. During validation, the model predicted progression to ophthalmopathy a median of about 6.3 months ahead of onset, with around 71% sensitivity and less than 85% specificity. To identify distinguishing TCR V-J signatures, a discovery cohort of 90 to 100 patients was used, comprising under 45 with Graves' ophthalmopathy and about 59 with stable Graves' hyperthyroidism. Prospective prediction of ophthalmopathy was tested in an independent validation cohort consisting of some 19 hyperthyroidism patients and around 17 patients who later progressed to ophthalmopathy. The 85 to 100 discovery patients were divided at random into training and test sets in a 7:3 ratio. In addition, the study compared T-cell repertoires in thyroid tissue and in blood from 6 or 7 Graves' hyperthyroidism patients. After blood sampling, hyperthyroidism patients were treated with methimazole at a starting dose of 30 mg daily, and ophthalmopathy patients were treated with high-dose intravenous methylprednisolone. The libraries were constructed in a second round of multiplex PCR and then size-selected and purified. The libraries were sequenced on an Illumina HiSeq2000 using paired-end 100 bp reads. Raw data were processed with SOAPnuke, discarding reads with adapters, uncalled bases, mean Phred below 15, or no exact constant-primer or identifier match. High-quality paired reads were merged using COPE v1.2.5, and each unique nucleotide sequence was defined as a clonotype. MiTCR v1.1 was used to align clonotypes to the IMGT TRBV, TRBD and TRBJ reference segments. Analysis was restricted to V-J combinations with a frequency above 0.0001, which covered roughly 99% of repertoires. A TCS score was defined as the ratio of F50 (clonal expansion) to E x V (chaos), with BLOSUM62-based TCRdist applied between CDR3 peptides within each V-J. Welch's t-statistics and random forest reduced 500 to 650 V-J features to 10 to 15, which were used in a naive Bayes classifier (R e1071). No statistical method was used to fix the sample size in advance, and group allocation was not hidden from the investigators. According to the paper, TCR Vbeta CDR3 sequencing was carried out on 135 peripheral blood samples, which came from fewer than 50 ophthalmopathy, around 75 hyperthyroidism and approximately 17 progressor patients.

The sequencing used peripheral blood mononuclear cells (PBMCs), collected at new diagnosis, from a patient treated with antithyroid drugs. The chain is encoded by TRBV2 joined to TRBJ2-1, with the identity of the D gene unclear. The TCR comes from a woman in her twenties or thirties with Graves disease. Donor details come from another sample of the same person, matched by shared clones. The CDR3 has the sequence CASSPDWVSYNEQFF. The base sequence is TGTGCCAGCAGCCCCGACTGGGTCTCCTACAATGAGCAGTTCTTC.